The source of this T cell receptor beta chain is a study of blood T cell repertoires in COVID-19. Study as a whole: T cells, B-cell-depleted T cells, or PBMCs provided the cDNA or gDNA that served as material.

Assay: immunoSEQ multiplex PCR; the TCRdb copy retains only in-frame clones and omits some. Of approximately 90,000 clones in the sample, 86% were seen once. The CDR3 is 15 amino acids. Trimming stripped 1 base from V and 2 bases from J, with 9 bases between. Germline values: CDR1 SGHTA, CDR2 FQGNSA. Sequenced material: peripheral blood. The gene calls are TRBV7-2 and TRBJ2-1, with no clear D. This clonotype originated in a woman of 80 years or more with acute or convalescent COVID-19. Here the CDR3 DNA reads TGTGCCAGCAGCTTAGAACCCACTACCTACAATGAGCAGTTCTTC. Residues: CASSLEPTTYNEQFF.